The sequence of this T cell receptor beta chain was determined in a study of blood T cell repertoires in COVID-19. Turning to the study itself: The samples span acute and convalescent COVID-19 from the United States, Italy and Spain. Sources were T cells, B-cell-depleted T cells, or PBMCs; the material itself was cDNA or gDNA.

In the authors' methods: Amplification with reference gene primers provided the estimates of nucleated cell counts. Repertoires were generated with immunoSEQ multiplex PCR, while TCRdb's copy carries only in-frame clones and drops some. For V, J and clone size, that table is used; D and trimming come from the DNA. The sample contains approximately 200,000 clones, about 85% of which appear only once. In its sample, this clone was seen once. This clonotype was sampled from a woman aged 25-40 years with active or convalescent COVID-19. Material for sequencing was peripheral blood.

For the CDR3, the DNA is TGCGCCAGCAGCTTGGGTGAGGCTTCGTTCCTCTGGGAGCAGTACTTC. It specifies CASSLGEASFLWEQYF. The chain carries TRBV5-1 and TRBJ2-7, with unresolved D. This CDR3 spans 16 amino acids. V dropped 0 bases and J dropped 7 bases, with 20 bases sitting between them. Germline V CDR1 and CDR2: SGHRS, YFSETQ.